This T cell receptor beta chain was retrieved from a study of T cells after yellow fever vaccination. One entry per CDR3 protein, called by TCRdb with MiXCR from the 5' RACE reads. This table has about 630,000 distinct CDR3 sequences, over 9% appearing once. The CDR3 consists of 15 residues. Germline values: CDR1 SGHTA, CDR2 FQGNSA. V was trimmed by 0 bases and J by 1 base, leaving 8 bases between them. Study-wide points: Although the secondary response was weaker, it peaked faster, at day 5 versus 15.

On this clonotype: As yet, its antigen is unknown.

The sample in question was PBMCs, obtained on the day of the yellow fever booster vaccination. The clonotype originates from a man aged 30 to 39 who received the YFV17D yellow fever vaccine. The rearrangement uses TRBV7-2 and TRBJ2-3; D possibly corresponds to TRBD1 (5 bases). CDR3 residues: CASSLATGRTDTQYF. CDR3 sequence (DNA): TGTGCCAGCAGCTTAGCTACAGGTCGCACAGATACGCAGTATTTT.